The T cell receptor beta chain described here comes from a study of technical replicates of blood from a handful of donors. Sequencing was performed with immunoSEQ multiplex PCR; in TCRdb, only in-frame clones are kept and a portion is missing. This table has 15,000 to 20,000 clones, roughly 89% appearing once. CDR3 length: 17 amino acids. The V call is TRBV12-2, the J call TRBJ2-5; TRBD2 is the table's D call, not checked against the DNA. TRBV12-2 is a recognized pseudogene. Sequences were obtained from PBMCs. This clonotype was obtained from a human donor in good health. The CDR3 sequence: CASRSDEGLAYQETQYF. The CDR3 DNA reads TGTGCAAGTCGCTCCGATGAAGGACTAGCATACCAAGAGACCCAGTACTTC.